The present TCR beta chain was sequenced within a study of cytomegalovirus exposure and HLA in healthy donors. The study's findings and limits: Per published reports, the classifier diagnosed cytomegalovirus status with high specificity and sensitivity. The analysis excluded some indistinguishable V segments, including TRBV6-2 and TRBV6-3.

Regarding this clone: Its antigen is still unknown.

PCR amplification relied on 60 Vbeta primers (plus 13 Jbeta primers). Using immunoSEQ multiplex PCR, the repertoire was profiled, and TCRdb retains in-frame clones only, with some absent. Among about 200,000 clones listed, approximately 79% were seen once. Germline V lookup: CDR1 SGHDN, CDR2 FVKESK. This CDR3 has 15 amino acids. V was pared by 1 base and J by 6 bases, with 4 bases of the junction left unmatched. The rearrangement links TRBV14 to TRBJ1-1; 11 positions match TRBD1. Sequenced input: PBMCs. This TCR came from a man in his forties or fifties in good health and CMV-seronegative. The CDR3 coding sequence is TGTGCCAGCAGCCAAGTCCGGACAGGGGGCCCTGAAGCTTTCTTT. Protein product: CASSQVRTGGPEAFF.